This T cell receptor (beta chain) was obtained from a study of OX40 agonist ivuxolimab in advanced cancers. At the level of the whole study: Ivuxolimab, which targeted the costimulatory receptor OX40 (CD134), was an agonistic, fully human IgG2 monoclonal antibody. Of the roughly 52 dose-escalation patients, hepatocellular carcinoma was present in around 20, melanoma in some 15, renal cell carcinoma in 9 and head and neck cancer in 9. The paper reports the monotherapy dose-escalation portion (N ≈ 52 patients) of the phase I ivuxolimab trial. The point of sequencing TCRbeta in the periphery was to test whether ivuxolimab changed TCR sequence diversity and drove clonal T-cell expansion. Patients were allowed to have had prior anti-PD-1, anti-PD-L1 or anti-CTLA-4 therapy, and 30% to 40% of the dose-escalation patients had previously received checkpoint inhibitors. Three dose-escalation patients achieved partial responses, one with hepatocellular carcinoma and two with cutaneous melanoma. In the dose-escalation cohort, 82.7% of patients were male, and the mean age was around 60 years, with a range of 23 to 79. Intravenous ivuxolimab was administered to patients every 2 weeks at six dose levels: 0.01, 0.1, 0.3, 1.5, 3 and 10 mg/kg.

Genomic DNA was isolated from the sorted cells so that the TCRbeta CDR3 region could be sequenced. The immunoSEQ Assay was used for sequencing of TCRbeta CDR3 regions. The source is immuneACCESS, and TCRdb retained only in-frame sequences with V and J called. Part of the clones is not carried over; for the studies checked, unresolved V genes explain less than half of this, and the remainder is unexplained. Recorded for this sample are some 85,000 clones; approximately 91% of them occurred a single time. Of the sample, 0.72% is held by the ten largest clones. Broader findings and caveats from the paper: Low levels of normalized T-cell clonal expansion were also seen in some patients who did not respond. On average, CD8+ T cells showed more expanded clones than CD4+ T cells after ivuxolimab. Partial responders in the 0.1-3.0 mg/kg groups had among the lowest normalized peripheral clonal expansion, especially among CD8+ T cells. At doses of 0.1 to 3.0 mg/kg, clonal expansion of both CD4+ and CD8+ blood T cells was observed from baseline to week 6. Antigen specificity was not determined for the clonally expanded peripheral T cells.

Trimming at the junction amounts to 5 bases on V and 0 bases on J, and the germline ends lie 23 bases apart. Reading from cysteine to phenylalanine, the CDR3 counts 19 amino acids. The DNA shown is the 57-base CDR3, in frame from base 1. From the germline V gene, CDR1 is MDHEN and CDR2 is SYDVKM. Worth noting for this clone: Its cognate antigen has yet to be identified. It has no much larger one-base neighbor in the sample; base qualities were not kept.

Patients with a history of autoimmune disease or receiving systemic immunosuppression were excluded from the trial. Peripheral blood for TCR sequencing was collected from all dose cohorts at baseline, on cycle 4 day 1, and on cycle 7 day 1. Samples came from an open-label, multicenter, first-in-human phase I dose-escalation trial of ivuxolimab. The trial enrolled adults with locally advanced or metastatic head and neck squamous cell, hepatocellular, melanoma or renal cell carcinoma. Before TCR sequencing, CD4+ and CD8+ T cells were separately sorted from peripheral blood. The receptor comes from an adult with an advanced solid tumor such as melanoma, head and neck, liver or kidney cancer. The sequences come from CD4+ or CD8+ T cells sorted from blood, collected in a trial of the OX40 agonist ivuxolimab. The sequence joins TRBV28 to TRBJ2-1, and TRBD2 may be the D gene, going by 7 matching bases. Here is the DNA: TGTGCCAGCAGTGCCCCGGGGGCGGGAGCCCCAAGCTCCTACAATGAGCAGTTCTTC. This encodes CASSAPGAGAPSSYNEQFF.